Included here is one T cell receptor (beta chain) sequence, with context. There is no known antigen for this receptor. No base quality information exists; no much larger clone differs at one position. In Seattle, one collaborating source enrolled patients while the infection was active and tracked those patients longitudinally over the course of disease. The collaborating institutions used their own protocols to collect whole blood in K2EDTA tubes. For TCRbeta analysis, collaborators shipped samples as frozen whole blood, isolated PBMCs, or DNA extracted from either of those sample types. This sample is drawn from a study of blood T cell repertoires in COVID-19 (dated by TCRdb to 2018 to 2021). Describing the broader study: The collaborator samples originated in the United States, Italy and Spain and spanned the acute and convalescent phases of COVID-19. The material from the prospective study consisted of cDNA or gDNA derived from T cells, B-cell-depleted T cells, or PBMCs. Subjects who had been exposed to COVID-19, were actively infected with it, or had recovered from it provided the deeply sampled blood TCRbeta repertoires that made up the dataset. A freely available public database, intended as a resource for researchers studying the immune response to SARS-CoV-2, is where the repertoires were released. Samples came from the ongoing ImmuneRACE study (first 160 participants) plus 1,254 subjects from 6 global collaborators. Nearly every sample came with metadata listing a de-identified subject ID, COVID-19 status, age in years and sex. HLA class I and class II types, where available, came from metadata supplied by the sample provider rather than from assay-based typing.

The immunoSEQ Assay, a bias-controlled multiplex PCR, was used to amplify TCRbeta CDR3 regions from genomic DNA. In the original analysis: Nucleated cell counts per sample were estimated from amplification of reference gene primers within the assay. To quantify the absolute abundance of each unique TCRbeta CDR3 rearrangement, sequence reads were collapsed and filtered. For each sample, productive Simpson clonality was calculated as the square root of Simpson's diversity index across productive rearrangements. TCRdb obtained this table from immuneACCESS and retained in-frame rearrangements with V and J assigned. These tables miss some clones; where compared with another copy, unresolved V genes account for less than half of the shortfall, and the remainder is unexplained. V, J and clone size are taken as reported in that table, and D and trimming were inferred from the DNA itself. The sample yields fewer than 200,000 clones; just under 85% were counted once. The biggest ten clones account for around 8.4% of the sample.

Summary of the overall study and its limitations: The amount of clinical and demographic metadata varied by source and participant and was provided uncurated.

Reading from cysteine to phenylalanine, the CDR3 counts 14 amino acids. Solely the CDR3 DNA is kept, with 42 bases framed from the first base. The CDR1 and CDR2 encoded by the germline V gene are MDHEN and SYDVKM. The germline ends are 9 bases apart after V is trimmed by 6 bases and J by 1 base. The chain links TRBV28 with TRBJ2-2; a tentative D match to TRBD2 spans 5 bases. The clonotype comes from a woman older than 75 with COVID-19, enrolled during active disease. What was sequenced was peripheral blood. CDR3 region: CASRGSGNTGELFF. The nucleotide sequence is TGTGCCAGCAGGGGCAGCGGGAACACCGGGGAGCTGTTTTTT.